Shown below are 13 T cell receptor beta chains from a single sample sequenced in a study of long-term antiretroviral therapy in people with HIV. With survey level as its setting, the immunoSEQ assay was v3.0. This table comes from immunoSEQ multiplex PCR, and its TCRdb copy is limited to in-frame clones, with some not included. This sample has roughly 34,000 clones, with about 85% found just once. The specimen comprised unsorted PBMCs, sampled 1.9 years after starting antiretroviral therapy. The receptors come from a man aged 18-30 years with HIV.

The chain employs TRBV19 and TRBJ1-5; D is ambiguous. This CDR3 has 15 amino acids. Germline assignment: CDR1 LNHDA and CDR2 SQIVND (reference sequence). V gave up 5 bases and J gave up 1 base, with 12 bases separating them. The CDR3 nucleotides read TGTGCCAGTAGTCTGCGGCTGATGAGCAATCAGCCCCAGCATTTT. Translating it yields CASSLRLMSNQPQHF.

The table lists this clone with a count of one. The chain joins TRBV19 to TRBJ1-5; D gene ambiguous. Trimming shortened V by 3 bases and J by 5 bases, and 5 bases separated the two germline ends. Per germline, CDR1 LNHDA and CDR2 SQIVND (reference sequence). The CDR3 runs to 12 residues. This CDR3 reads CASSITHQPQHF. CDR3 coding DNA: TGTGCCAGTAGTATCACTCATCAGCCCCAGCATTTT.

A note on this clone: Because the CDR3's place on the DNA is in doubt, the DNA is left out and the CDR3 is given as listed by TCRdb. J is TRBJ1-1 and V is TRBV6-6. Per the germline V gene, CDR1 is MNHNY and CDR2 is SVGAGI (reference sequence). Termini included, the CDR3 measures 12 amino acids. CDR3 sequence reads: CASSSSDTEAFF.

V usage is TRBV28 and J usage is TRBJ1-1; the D gene is possibly TRBD1 (5 bases). The CDR3 spans 14 residues. Germline CDR1 is MDHEN and CDR2 is SYDVKM. V was trimmed by 6 bases and J by 2 bases, leaving 13 bases between them. DNA of the CDR3: TGTGCCAGCAGGCCATGGACAAAAAACACTGAAGCTTTCTTT. Its translation is CASRPWTKNTEAFF.

V and J are TRBV5-6 and TRBJ2-3; D is undetermined. CDR1 is SGHDT, CDR2 YYEEEE, per germline. Trimming pared 5 bases from V and 2 bases from J, leaving 24 bases between. This CDR3 is 18 amino acids long. The CDR3 sequence is CASRDQRSPQFPTDTQYF. The CDR3 DNA is TGTGCCAGCAGGGACCAGAGGTCTCCTCAATTCCCCACAGATACGCAGTATTTT.

The V and J genes are TRBV7-9 and TRBJ1-2; D unresolved. Germline CDR1 reads SEHNR; CDR2 reads FQNEAQ (reference sequence). This CDR3 is built from 15 residues. V was trimmed by 1 base and J by 4 bases, leaving 13 bases between them. DNA of the CDR3: TGTGCCAGCAGCTTAGAGACGGATTGGGTCTATGGCTACACCTTC. It encodes CASSLETDWVYGYTF.

The chain couples TRBV10-1 to TRBJ1-2, with 8 bases identical to TRBD1. V shed 7 bases, J shed 2 bases, and the junction held 6 bases outside the gene matches. The CDR3 is 14 residues long. Germline CDR1 WNHNN, CDR2 SYGVQD (reference sequence). CDR3 sequence (DNA): TGCGCCAGCACTCCCCGGGACAGGAACTATGGCTACACCTTC. Translated, it gives CASTPRDRNYGYTF.

The chain recombines TRBV30 with TRBJ1-6; D might be TRBD1 (6 bases). V was trimmed by 0 bases and J by 7 bases, leaving 7 bases between them. Germline loops: CDR1 GTSNPN, CDR2 SVGIG (reference sequence). The length of the CDR3 is 13 residues. The CDR3 DNA follows: TGTGCCTGGAGTGTCACAGGGAATTCACCCCTCCACTTT. Its protein is CAWSVTGNSPLHF.

The J gene is TRBJ1-5, the V gene TRBV28; 10 nucleotides match TRBD1. The CDR3 has 16 residues. With 2 bases clipped from V and 5 bases from J, the junction kept 6 bases outside the gene matches. Germline V CDR1 and CDR2: MDHEN, SYDVKM. DNA of the CDR3: TGTGCCAGCAGTTTAGGGGGGACAGGGGACGATCAGCCCCAGCATTTT. It is translated as CASSLGGTGDDQPQHF. The full variable domain, in which reference TRBV28 and TRBJ1-5 provide the parts outside the CDR3, is DVKVTQSSRYLVKRTGEKVFLECVQDMDHENMFWYRQDPGLGLRLIYFSYDVKMKEKGDIPEGYSVSREKKERFSLILESASTNQTSMYLCASSLGGTGDDQPQHFGDGTRLSIL.

Here the CDR3 reads CASSMFGEVNEQYF. CDR3 bases: TGTGCCAGTAGTATGTTTGGGGAGGTGAACGAGCAGTACTTC. V gene TRBV19 combines with J gene TRBJ2-7; D might be TRBD2 (6 bases). This CDR3 spans 14 amino acids. The germline gives CDR1 LNHDA, CDR2 SQIVND (reference sequence). V dropped 3 bases and J dropped 5 bases, with 14 bases sitting between them.

V is TRBV11-3 and J is TRBJ2-1, with D possibly being TRBD2 (6 bases). The CDR3 loop spans 16 amino acids. Germline CDR1 SGHNT, CDR2 YENEEA. V lost 0 bases, J lost 0 bases, and 9 bases lay in between. The CDR3 here is CASSLEGGSSYNEQFF. As DNA, the CDR3 is TGTGCCAGCAGCTTAGAGGGGGGTAGCTCCTACAATGAGCAGTTCTTC. The whole variable domain, filled in from reference TRBV11-3 and TRBJ2-1, reads EAGVVQSPRYKIIEKKQPVAFWCNPISGHNTLYWYLQNLGQGPELLIRYENEEAVDDSQLPKDRFSAERLKGVDSTLKIQPAELGDSAVYLCASSLEGGSSYNEQFFGPGTRLTVL.

The genes are TRBV5-6 and TRBJ1-1, with D perhaps TRBD1 (6 bases). Per the germline V gene, CDR1 is SGHDT and CDR2 is YYEEEE. The CDR3 extends over 14 amino acids. Trimming took off 0 bases at V and 4 bases at J, with 10 bases between the two ends. The CDR3 here is CASSLVTGSTEAFF. The CDR3 DNA is TGTGCCAGCAGCTTGGTTACAGGGAGCACTGAAGCTTTCTTT.

The chain couples TRBV7-9 to TRBJ2-5; maybe TRBD1 (6 bases). CDR3 length: 14 residues. Per the germline V gene, CDR1 is SEHNR and CDR2 is FQNEAQ (reference sequence). Trimming took off 5 bases at V and 5 bases at J, with 15 bases between the two ends. The CDR3 nucleotides are TGTGCCAGCAGCGAAGCCACAGGGACGGAGACCCAGTACTTC. Translating it yields CASSEATGTETQYF.